This is a list of T cell receptor beta chains from one sample in a study of post-analysis software for immune sequencing data. TCRdb called the PCR reads again in MiXCR, with one record for every CDR3 protein. The table records roughly 170,000 distinct CDR3 sequences, 30% of them present only once. The sequencing input was blood. These receptors were taken from a girl aged 10 to 17 with multiple sclerosis. Both conserved end residues are part of each CDR3. D genes are given only for firm matches. Clone size is not always given. Where it is, it says once, few, many or a class for expanded clones.

CASSPTGVYNEQFF,TGTGCCAGCAGCCCCACGGGGGTGTACAATGAGCAGTTCTTC,TRBJ2-1,.,.,TRBV13
CASSYSPLAGGYNEQFF,TGTGCCAGCAGTTATTCCCCACTAGCGGGAGGATACAATGAGCAGTTCTTC,TRBJ2-1,TRBD2,many,TRBV6-2/TRBV6-3
CASSIGQGPSNGSPPHF,TGTGCCAGTAGTATCGGGCAGGGGCCCTCGAACGGGTCACCCCCCCACTTT,TRBJ1-6,.,.,TRBV19
CASSVWGRGDEQYF,TGTGCCAGCAGCGTGTGGGGCAGGGGGGACGAGCAGTACTTC,TRBJ2-7,.,many,TRBV9
CASSRTSGSQEIQYF,TGTGCCAGCAGCCGGACTAGCGGGAGCCAAGAGATCCAGTACTTC,TRBJ2-5,TRBD2,.,TRBV6-2/TRBV6-3
CASSYLSGRALSSYEQYF,TGTGCCAGCAGTTACCTAAGCGGGAGGGCCCTCAGCTCCTACGAGCAGTACTTC,TRBJ2-7,TRBD2,few,TRBV6-2/TRBV6-3
CASRTSQQPQHF,TGTGCCAGCAGAACATCGCAACAGCCCCAGCATTTT,TRBJ1-5,.,few,TRBV12-3/TRBV12-4
CSARTGTGDDYGYTF,TGCAGTGCGCGTACCGGGACAGGGGATGACTATGGCTACACCTTC,TRBJ1-2,TRBD1,many,TRBV20-1
CASSLDRNNGYTF,TGTGCCAGCAGCCTGGACAGGAATAATGGCTACACCTTC,TRBJ1-2,TRBD1,.,TRBV6-5
CASRVAGAAAKQFF,TGTGCCAGCAGAGTAGCGGGGGCGGCCGCGAAGCAGTTCTTC,TRBJ2-1,TRBD2,.,TRBV7-2
CAWSLPGISSGANVLTF,TGTGCCTGGAGTTTGCCAGGGATAAGCTCTGGGGCCAACGTCCTGACTTTC,TRBJ2-6,.,.,TRBV30
CASTPWGTGSTGYTF,TGTGCCAGCACCCCATGGGGGACAGGTTCTACCGGCTACACCTTC,TRBJ1-2,TRBD1,few,TRBV7-2
CASSLQTSGTNYNEQFF,TGTGCCAGCAGCTTACAAACTAGCGGGACGAACTACAATGAGCAGTTCTTC,TRBJ2-1,TRBD2,many,TRBV7-8
CASSQVDRNTEAFF,TGCGCCAGCAGCCAAGTGGATAGGAACACTGAAGCTTTCTTT,TRBJ1-1,.,few,TRBV4-1
CASNPTGNYGYTF,TGTGCCAGCAATCCTACAGGGAACTATGGCTACACCTTC,TRBJ1-2,.,few,TRBV28
CASSPYDANTEAFF,TGTGCCAGCAGTCCCTATGACGCGAACACTGAAGCTTTCTTT,TRBJ1-1,.,.,TRBV2
CSSSLRVDAEAFF,TGTTCCAGCAGCTTAAGGGTGGACGCTGAAGCTTTCTTT,TRBJ1-1,.,.,TRBV7-9
CASRGANTEAFF,TGTGCCAGCAGAGGGGCGAACACTGAAGCTTTCTTT,TRBJ1-1,.,.,TRBV25-1
CASSLEAGGTDTQYF,TGCGCCAGCAGCTTGGAGGCAGGGGGCACAGATACGCAGTATTTT,TRBJ2-3,.,few,TRBV5-1
CASSLKGRTYEQYF,TGTGCCAGCAGTTTAAAAGGGCGTACCTACGAGCAGTACTTC,TRBJ2-7,.,few,TRBV28
CASSLRGDYNEQFF,TGCGCCAGCAGCTTGCGTGGCGACTACAATGAGCAGTTCTTC,TRBJ2-1,.,many,TRBV5-1
CASSLPGQGTHGYTF,TGCGCCAGCAGCTTACCGGGACAGGGGACGCATGGCTACACCTTC,TRBJ1-2,TRBD1,once,TRBV5-1
CASGLVGRSPGDEQFF,TGTGCCAGCGGCTTAGTAGGGAGGAGTCCAGGGGATGAGCAGTTCTTC,TRBJ2-1,.,.,TRBV7-6
CSATSGGGDIQYF,TGCAGTGCTACTAGCGGGGGGGGTGACATTCAGTACTTC,TRBJ2-4,TRBD2,few,TRBV20-1
CAISVTSGRSTDTQYF,TGTGCCATCAGTGTGACTAGCGGGCGGAGCACAGATACGCAGTATTTT,TRBJ2-3,TRBD2,many,TRBV10-3
CASSSRMRPGPQETQYF,TGTGCCAGCAGTTCGAGGATGAGACCGGGGCCCCAAGAGACCCAGTACTTC,TRBJ2-5,.,.,TRBV28
CASRRENSPPHF,TGCGCCAGCCGGCGGGAGAATTCACCCCCCCACTTT,TRBJ1-6,.,.,TRBV5-1
CASSLAPGIGGTEAFF,TGTGCCAGCAGTTTAGCTCCAGGGATAGGGGGCACTGAAGCTTTCTTT,TRBJ1-1,.,.,TRBV28
CSAHPPPKGLTGFYNEQFF,TGCAGTGCCCACCCCCCGCCAAAGGGCCTAACAGGGTTTTACAATGAGCAGTTCTTC,TRBJ2-1,.,few,TRBV20-1
CSARVRDEQYF,TGCAGTGCTAGAGTGAGGGATGAGCAGTACTTC,TRBJ2-7,.,.,TRBV20-1
CANPGPFYEQYF,TGTGCCAACCCGGGGCCTTTCTACGAGCAGTACTTC,TRBJ2-7,.,.,TRBV28
CSVALTGSLMNTEAFF,TGCAGCGTTGCTCTGACAGGGTCCCTGATGAACACTGAAGCTTTCTTT,TRBJ1-1,TRBD1,.,TRBV29-1